Below are 30 T cell receptor beta chains sequenced from a single sample in a study of T cells in Graves' hyperthyroidism and ophthalmopathy. RNA transcripts gave rise to amplified TCR beta CDR3 regions. HTBI primers were used for first-round RT-PCR of the TCR CDR3. TCRdb re-analysed the multiplex PCR reads in MiXCR, keeping a single row per CDR3 protein. The sample lists around 300,000 distinct CDR3 sequences, over 20% seen once, with roughly 60% in the top ten. Sequenced input: blood. These receptors originate from a man aged 30-40 years with Graves' ophthalmopathy.

V usage is TRBV19 and J usage is TRBJ2-7; the D gene is possibly TRBD2 (6 bases). CDR3 length equals 13 residues. Looked up from germline, CDR1 is LNHDA and CDR2 is SQIVND (reference sequence). V gave up 9 bases and J gave up 1 base, with 13 bases separating them. CDR3 coding DNA: TGTGCCAGACGTAACGGGAGTTCCTACGAGCAGTACTTC. It is translated as CARRNGSSYEQYF.

The sample holds many counts of this clonotype. V gene TRBV30 combines with J gene TRBJ2-1; D might be TRBD2 (5 bases). Trimming removed 2 bases from V and 5 bases from J, with 7 bases in between. The CDR3 runs to 12 residues. Germline CDR1 is GTSNPN and CDR2 is SVGIG (reference sequence). In nucleotides, the CDR3 is TGTGCCTGGAGTAGACTAAACAATGAGCAGTTCTTC. It is translated as CAWSRLNNEQFF.

The table lists this clonotype with a few counts. The gene calls are TRBV7-8 and TRBJ2-1; D remains unclear. The CDR3 consists of 16 residues. V lost 1 base, J lost 7 bases, and 17 bases lay in between. The germline CDR1 and CDR2 sequences are SGHVS and FQNEAQ. In DNA, the CDR3 is TGTGCCAGCAGCTTAGTTCGGTCTGGTCCCTGGAATGAGCAGTTCTTC. Its translation is CASSLVRSGPWNEQFF.

In this sample, this clonotype turned up many times. V usage is TRBV3-1 and J usage is TRBJ1-3; TRBD1 is a possible D gene (5 bases). This CDR3 region has 16 residues. Germline V CDR1 and CDR2: LGHDT, YNNKEL (reference sequence). V lost 1 base, J lost 2 bases, and 12 bases lay in between. This chain's CDR3 is CASSQGARGTGNTIYF. CDR3 sequence (DNA): TGTGCCAGCAGCCAAGGGGCGAGGGGCACTGGAAACACCATATATTTT. Full variable domain (outside the CDR3, taken from reference TRBV3-1 and TRBJ1-3): DTAVSQTPKYLVTQMGNDKSIKCEQNLGHDTMYWYKQDSKKFLKIMFSYNNKELIINETVPNRFSPKSPDKAHLNLHINSLELGDSAVYFCASSQGARGTGNTIYFGEGSWLTVV.

This clonotype was observed at least ten times. This rearrangement joins TRBV30 to TRBJ2-1; 10 bases agree with TRBD2. The CDR3 spans 15 residues. Germline CDR1 and CDR2: GTSNPN and SVGIG (reference sequence). Trimming at V came to 0 bases and at J to 8 bases, leaving 7 bases not matched to a gene. In DNA form, the CDR3 reads TGTGCCTGGAGTGTGGGGCTAGCGGGAGTGTATGAGCAGTTCTTC. Its protein product is CAWSVGLAGVYEQFF.

This clonotype was seen a few times. The V and J genes are TRBV2 and TRBJ2-1, with 9 bases aligning to TRBD1. Germline V CDR1 and CDR2: SNHLY, FYNNEI. V lost 11 bases and J lost 9; bases outside the gene matches: 8. The CDR3 spans 12 residues. This CDR3 is CAGTGGNSEQFF. The CDR3 nucleotides read TGTGCCGGCACAGGGGGCAACTCTGAGCAGTTCTTC.

The rearrangement joins TRBV6-2 or TRBV6-3 to TRBJ1-4; the D is unclear. The CDR3 consists of 14 residues. Germline V lookup: CDR1 MNHEY, CDR2 SVGEGT. The V gene lost 2 bases and the J gene lost 8 bases, with 12 bases spanning the gap. The CDR3 here is CASSYDRYYEKLFF. As DNA, the CDR3 is TGTGCCAGCAGTTACGACCGGTATTACGAAAAACTGTTTTTT.

In its sample, this clonotype was seen a few times. The chain uses TRBV28 and TRBJ1-2; 9 positions agree with TRBD1. The V and J ends lost 1 base and 8 bases, in that order; junction bases with no gene match: 11. CDR1 is MDHEN and CDR2 is SYDVKM in the germline V gene. CDR3 size: 16 residues. This CDR3 is CASSLSQGARGMGYTF. CDR3 nucleotide sequence: TGTGCCAGCAGTTTATCACAGGGGGCAAGGGGTATGGGCTACACCTTC.

This clonotype was recorded at least ten times. J is TRBJ2-7 and V is TRBV18; D might be TRBD2 (5 bases). The CDR3 has 14 residues. Germline CDR1 and CDR2: KGHSH and LQKENI. V shed 4 bases and J shed 2 bases, with 12 bases lying between them. CDR3 nucleotide sequence: TGTGCCAGCTCACGGAATAGCGAGACCTACGAGCAGTACTTC. Protein: CASSRNSETYEQYF. Full variable domain (remainder filled in from reference TRBV18 and TRBJ2-7): NAGVMQNPRHLVRRRGQEARLRCSPMKGHSHVYWYRQLPEEGLKFMVYLQKENIIDESGMPKERFSAEFPKEGPSILRIQQVVRGDSAAYFCASSRNSETYEQYFGPGTRLTVT.

The J gene is TRBJ2-1, the V gene TRBV19; the D call may be TRBD1 or TRBD2 (6 bases each). The CDR3 runs 12 residues. The V end lost 8 bases, the J end lost 8 bases, and 13 bases lay between the germline ends. Germline lookup yields CDR1 LNHDA and CDR2 SQIVND (reference sequence). Here the CDR3 reads CASGGLNDEQFF. The CDR3 DNA is TGTGCCAGTGGGGGGCTTAACGATGAGCAGTTCTTC.

The rearrangement joins TRBV6-1 to TRBJ2-5, with 7 bases lining up with TRBD1. Looked up from germline, CDR1 is MNHNS and CDR2 is SASEGT. The CDR3 runs 16 residues. V lost 2 bases and J lost 1; bases outside the gene matches: 7. CDR3 protein: CASSEPDRVGQETQYF. The CDR3 nucleotides are TGTGCCAGCAGTGAACCTGACAGGGTGGGCCAAGAGACCCAGTACTTC.

This clonotype was counted a few times. This rearrangement joins TRBV4-2 to TRBJ2-1; TRBD2 aligns across 11 bases. Trimming cost V 0 bases and J 5 bases; bases outside gene matches: 3. There are 16 residues in the CDR3. From germline, CDR1 is LGHNA and CDR2 YNFKEQ. The CDR3 loop is CASSQDRLAGNNEQFF. CDR3 DNA: TGTGCCAGCAGCCAAGATCGACTAGCGGGGAACAATGAGCAGTTCTTC.

The rearrangement links TRBV16 to TRBJ2-5, with 9 bases matching TRBD1. The CDR3 consists of 16 residues. Germline trimming cut 0 bases from V and 12 bases from J; bases unmatched to any gene: 14. Germline CDR1 and CDR2: KGHSY and FQNENV. Here the CDR3 DNA reads TGTGCCAGCAGCCAATCTCGTCCGGGACAGGGAGTAGGAAAGTACTTC. Translated, it gives CASSQSRPGQGVGKYF.

This clonotype appeared a few times. This chain joins TRBV28 and TRBJ2-1, with a possible D match to TRBD2 (6 bases). Germline V CDR1 and CDR2: MDHEN, SYDVKM. Between the trimmed V and J ends, which lost 4 bases and 7 bases, there was a span of 17 bases. The CDR3 has 15 residues. CDR3 loop: CASSSGTPRGNEQFF. The CDR3 nucleotides are TGTGCCAGCAGTTCCGGGACTCCCCGAGGGAATGAGCAGTTCTTC. The variable domain in full, with the rest retrieved from reference TRBV28 and TRBJ2-1, is DVKVTQSSRYLVKRTGEKVFLECVQDMDHENMFWYRQDPGLGLRLIYFSYDVKMKEKGDIPEGYSVSREKKERFSLILESASTNQTSMYLCASSSGTPRGNEQFFGPGTRLTVL.

This clonotype was counted at least ten times. The V gene is TRBV3-1, the J gene TRBJ2-3; TRBD2 agrees at 13 bases. J lost 0 bases, V lost 4 bases, and 7 bases had no gene match. CDR1 is LGHDT and CDR2 is YNNKEL in the germline V gene (reference sequence). The CDR3 covers 18 residues. The CDR3 sequence: CASSRTSGRGASTDTQYF. CDR3 bases: TGTGCCAGCAGCCGGACTAGCGGGAGAGGTGCTAGCACAGATACGCAGTATTTT.

A single count supports this clonotype. The rearrangement joins TRBV20-1 to TRBJ2-1; the match to TRBD2 covers 13 bases. Trimming at V came to 2 bases and at J to 10 bases, leaving 5 bases not matched to a gene. Germline CDR1 DFQATT, CDR2 SNEGSKA (reference sequence). This CDR3 region has 14 residues. In nucleotides, the CDR3 is TGCAGTGCTAGAAGACTAGCGGGAGGTAGGGAGCAGTTCTTC. It is translated as CSARRLAGGREQFF.

This clonotype appeared a few times. The chain combines TRBV28 with TRBJ2-4; TRBD2 might be the D (6 bases). The CDR3 spans 15 residues. Germline values: CDR1 MDHEN, CDR2 SYDVKM. Trimming cost V 5 bases and J 3 bases, with 14 bases left between them. CDR3 amino acids: CASSKTGAGKNIQYF. The CDR3 region has the DNA TGTGCCAGCAGTAAGACGGGAGCGGGCAAAAACATTCAGTACTTC.

In the case of this clonotype: Possible read error: a much larger clone is one base away. The chain combines TRBV6-1 with TRBJ1-1; 8 bases fit TRBD1. The germline gives CDR1 MNHNS, CDR2 SASEGT. The CDR3 runs 15 residues. CDR3 in DNA: TGTGCCAGCCCCGGTGTGATACAGGGGGACACTGGAGCTTTCTTT. This translates into CASPGVIQGDTGAFF.

This chain links TRBV5-1 with TRBJ1-5; D is undetermined. V shed 5 bases and J shed 7 bases, with 19 bases lying between them. The CDR3 totals 15 residues. Germline V gene lookup returns CDR1 SGHRS and CDR2 YFSETQ. The CDR3 is CASSRTGSGEQPQHF. The CDR3 nucleotides are TGCGCCAGCAGTCGTACGGGGTCGGGTGAACAGCCCCAGCATTTT.

As regards this clonotype: One base away lies a much larger clone, so this may be a sequencing read error. The rearrangement joins TRBV7-9 to TRBJ1-1, with a possible D match to TRBD1 (5 bases). The CDR3 is 13 residues long. Looked up from germline, CDR1 is SEHNR and CDR2 is FQNEAQ (reference sequence). CDR3: CGSSIDRNTEAFF. CDR3 DNA sequence: TGTGGCAGCAGCATAGACAGAAACACTGAAGCTTTCTTT.

This sequence joins TRBV29-1 and TRBJ2-1; possibly TRBD1 or TRBD2 for D (5 bases each). V was cut by 6 bases and J by 5 bases, with 14 bases left in between. CDR1 and CDR2 from the germline V gene are SQVTM and ANQGSEA. The CDR3 runs 13 residues. CDR3 region: CSVLVQGDNEQFF. The CDR3 bases are TGCAGCGTCCTCGTCCAGGGAGACAATGAGCAGTTCTTC.

The V and J genes are TRBV15 and TRBJ2-4; D possibly corresponds to TRBD2 (7 bases). The germline V and J ends were trimmed by 9 bases and 9 bases, with 24 bases remaining between them. This CDR3 spans 15 amino acids. The germline gives CDR1 LNHNV, CDR2 YYDKDF (reference sequence). The CDR3 spells CATRKTAGEGVIQYF. DNA for the CDR3: TGTGCCACACGAAAAACGGCTGGGGAGGGGGTCATTCAGTACTTC.

In its sample, this clonotype was seen once. V is TRBV10-2 and J is TRBJ2-2; 11 bases align to TRBD1. The CDR3 length is 15 residues. In germline, CDR1 is WSHSY, CDR2 SAAADI. Unmatched junction bases numbered 10, after V lost 9 bases and J lost 7 bases. In DNA, the CDR3 is TGCGCCAGTCAACGGACAGGGGGCGAAAACGGGGAGCTGTTTTTT. Its protein is CASQRTGGENGELFF.

In its sample, this clonotype was seen a few times. The V and J genes are TRBV25-1 and TRBJ1-2; 8 bases align to TRBD1. CDR1 MGHDK and CDR2 SYGVNS come from the germline V gene. V shed 6 bases, J shed 3 bases, and the junction held 12 bases outside the gene matches. This CDR3 comprises 16 residues. Here the CDR3 DNA reads TGTGCCAGCAGGGGGATGGGCAGGGGGCTTGACTATGGCTACACCTTC. Protein sequence: CASRGMGRGLDYGYTF.

J is TRBJ1-2 and V is TRBV12-3 or TRBV12-4, with D tentatively TRBD1 (6 bases). Trimming stripped 7 bases from V and 9 bases from J, with 18 bases between. CDR3 size: 13 residues. This CDR3 reads CASTPAGTTSYTF. DNA for the CDR3: TGTGCCAGCACCCCTGCCGGGACAACGAGCTACACCTTC.

This clonotype occurred many times. The chain links TRBV11-2 to TRBJ2-5, with 7 nucleotides matching TRBD1. The CDR3 has 15 residues. Germline assignment: CDR1 SGHAT and CDR2 FQNNGV. V lost 1 base and J lost 0; bases outside the gene matches: 2. Here the CDR3 DNA reads TGTGCCAGCAGCTTAGGACAGGGTAACCAAGAGACCCAGTACTTC. This gives the protein CASSLGQGNQETQYF.

CDR3 sequence reads: CAWNPADTGELFF. The CDR3 DNA follows: TGTGCCTGGAACCCAGCGGACACCGGGGAGCTGTTTTTT. The rearrangement links TRBV30 to TRBJ2-2; a possible D gene is TRBD2 (5 bases). The V gene's germline CDR1 is GTSNPN and CDR2 SVGIG (reference sequence). V was shortened by 4 bases and J by 3 bases, with 9 bases between the two germline ends. This CDR3 region has 13 residues. Looking up the rest from reference TRBV30 and TRBJ2-2 gives the full variable domain: SQTIHQWPATLVQPVGSPLSLECTVEGTSNPNLYWYRQAAGRGLQLLFYSVGIGQISSEVPQNLSASRPQDRQFILSSKKLLLSDSGFYLCAWNPADTGELFFGEGSRLTVL.

This clonotype was seen more than once but under ten times. This chain links TRBV9 with TRBJ2-3; the D gene could be TRBD1 or TRBD2 (5 bases each). The CDR3 spans 16 residues. Germline V gene lookup returns CDR1 SGDLS and CDR2 YYNGEE. The V and J ends lost 6 bases and 5 bases respectively, with 22 bases between them. CDR3 sequence reads: CASNRGEGRRGDTQYF. The CDR3 DNA is TGTGCCAGCAACCGAGGAGAGGGACGCCGAGGAGATACGCAGTATTTT.

The chain carries TRBV3-1 and TRBJ2-1; 10 bases are a match to TRBD2. The CDR3 spans 21 residues. Germline CDR1 reads LGHDT; CDR2 reads YNNKEL (reference sequence). J was trimmed by 2 bases and V by 2 bases; bases with no gene match: 18. The CDR3 DNA reads TGTGCCAGCAGCCAACAAGCCCCCGGGCTAGCGGGAGATCGTGCCTACAATGAGCAGTTCTTC. This translates into CASSQQAPGLAGDRAYNEQFF.

This clonotype was found many times. The chain joins TRBV5-1 to TRBJ2-7; 8 nucleotides align to TRBD1. The CDR3 runs to 13 residues. Germline V CDR1 and CDR2: SGHRS, YFSETQ. The V gene end was trimmed by 2 bases and the J gene end by 5 bases; junction bases not matched to a gene: 3. Here the CDR3 DNA reads TGCGCCAGCAGCTTAACAGGGGGGCACGAGCAGTACTTC. Translation gives CASSLTGGHEQYF.